This T cell receptor (beta chain) is drawn from a study of OX40 agonist ivuxolimab in advanced cancers. Study results and caveats: Doses of 0.1 to 3.0 mg/kg were accompanied by clonal expansion of CD4+ and CD8+ blood T cells by week 6.

About this clone: Antigen: not known.

Libraries were prepared by immunoSEQ multiplex PCR; TCRdb keeps only in-frame clonotypes and omits some of them. This sample yields around 74,000 clones, of which 70% to 90% are seen a single time; approximately 5.1% belongs to the top ten. The sequence came from an adult with an advanced solid tumor such as melanoma, head and neck, liver or kidney cancer. The sequencing here drew on CD4+ or CD8+ T cells sorted from blood, taken in a trial of the OX40 agonist ivuxolimab.

CDR3: CASSRQYGYTF. The CDR3 DNA reads TGTGCCAGCAGTCGACAGTATGGCTACACCTTC. The chain couples TRBV5-8 to TRBJ1-2; TRBD1 might be the D (5 bases). V lost 5 bases and J 5 bases, leaving 7 bases between the germline ends. Germline-derived CDR1 and CDR2 are SGHTS and YDEGEE. The CDR3 totals 11 residues.